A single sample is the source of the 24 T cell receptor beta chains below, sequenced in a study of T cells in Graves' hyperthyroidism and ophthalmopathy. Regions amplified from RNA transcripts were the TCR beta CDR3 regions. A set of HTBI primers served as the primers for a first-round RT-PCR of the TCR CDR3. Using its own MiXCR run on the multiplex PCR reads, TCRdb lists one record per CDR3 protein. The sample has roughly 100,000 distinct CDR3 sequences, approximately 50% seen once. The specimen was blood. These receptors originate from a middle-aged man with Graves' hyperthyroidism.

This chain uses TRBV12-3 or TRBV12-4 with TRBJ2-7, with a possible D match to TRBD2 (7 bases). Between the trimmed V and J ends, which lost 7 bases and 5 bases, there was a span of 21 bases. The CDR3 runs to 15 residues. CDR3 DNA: TGTGCCAGCAATTCCCTGGGGGCGGGAGAGCACGAGCAGTACTTC. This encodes CASNSLGAGEHEQYF.

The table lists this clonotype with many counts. CDR3 nucleotides: TGTGCCACCGGGGGACTAGCGGGTGCCTACGAGCAGTACTTC. Translating it yields CATGGLAGAYEQYF. The chain carries TRBV10-3 and TRBJ2-7; TRBD2 matches at 12 bases. The length of the CDR3 is 14 residues. Germline V CDR1 and CDR2: ENHRY, SYGVKD. Germline trimming cut 10 bases from V and 2 bases from J; bases unmatched to any gene: 6.

This CDR3 is CASPGKSGNYEQYF. In DNA form, the CDR3 reads TGTGCCAGTCCTGGGAAATCAGGGAACTACGAGCAGTACTTC. J is TRBJ2-7 and V is TRBV25-1, with a weak D call TRBD1 (5 bases). Germline CDR1 and CDR2: MGHDK and SYGVNS. The CDR3 has 14 amino acids. With 9 bases removed from V and 3 bases from J, the gap between germline ends came to 18 bases.

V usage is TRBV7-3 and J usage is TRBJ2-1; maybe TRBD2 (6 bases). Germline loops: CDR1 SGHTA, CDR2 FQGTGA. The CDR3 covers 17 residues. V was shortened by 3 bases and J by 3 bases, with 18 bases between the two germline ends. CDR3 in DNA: TGTGCCAGCAGCTTCCTTCGGGCGGGGTCTTACTACAATGAGCAGTTCTTC. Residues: CASSFLRAGSYYNEQFF.

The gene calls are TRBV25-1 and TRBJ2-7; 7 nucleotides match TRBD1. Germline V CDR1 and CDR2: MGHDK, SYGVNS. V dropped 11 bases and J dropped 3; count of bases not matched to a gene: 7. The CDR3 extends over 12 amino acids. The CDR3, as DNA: TGTGCCCCCCGGACAGGAAACTACGAGCAGTACTTC. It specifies CAPRTGNYEQYF.

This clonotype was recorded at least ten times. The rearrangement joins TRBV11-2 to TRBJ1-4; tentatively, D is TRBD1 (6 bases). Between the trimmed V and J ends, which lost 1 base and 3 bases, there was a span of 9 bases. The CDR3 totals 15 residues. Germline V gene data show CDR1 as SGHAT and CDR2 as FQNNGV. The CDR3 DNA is TGTGCCAGCAGCTTAGTAGGGGGATCTAATGAAAAACTGTTTTTT. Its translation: CASSLVGGSNEKLFF.

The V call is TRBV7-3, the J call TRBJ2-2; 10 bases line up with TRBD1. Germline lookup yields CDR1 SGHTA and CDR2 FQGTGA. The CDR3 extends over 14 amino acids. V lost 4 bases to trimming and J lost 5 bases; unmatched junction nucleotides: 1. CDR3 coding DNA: TGTGCCAGCAGCTGGACAGGGGGGACCGGGGAGCTGTTTTTT. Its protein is CASSWTGGTGELFF.

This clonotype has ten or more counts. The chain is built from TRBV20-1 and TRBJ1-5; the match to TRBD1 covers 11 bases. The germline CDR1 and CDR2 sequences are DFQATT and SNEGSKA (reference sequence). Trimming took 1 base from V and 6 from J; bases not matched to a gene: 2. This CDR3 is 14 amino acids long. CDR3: CSARVGTGGQPQHF. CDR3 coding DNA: TGCAGTGCTAGAGTAGGGACAGGGGGTCAGCCCCAGCATTTT.

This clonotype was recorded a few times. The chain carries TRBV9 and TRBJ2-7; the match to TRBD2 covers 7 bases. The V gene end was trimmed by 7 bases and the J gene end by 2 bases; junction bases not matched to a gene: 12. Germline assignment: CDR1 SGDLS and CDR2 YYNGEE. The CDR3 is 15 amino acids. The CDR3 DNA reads TGTGCCAGCTCACCACCAAGCGGGGCAACCTACGAGCAGTACTTC. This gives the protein CASSPPSGATYEQYF.

The CDR3 region is CSARGVSGVSQQFF. The CDR3, as DNA: TGCAGTGCTAGGGGGGTTAGCGGGGTGTCTCAGCAGTTCTTC. J is TRBJ2-1 and V is TRBV20-1; 8 bases are a match to TRBD2. CDR3 length equals 14 residues. Germline-derived CDR1 and CDR2 are DFQATT and SNEGSKA (reference sequence). V trimming: 3 bases; J trimming: 11 bases; junction bases outside the gene matches: 12.

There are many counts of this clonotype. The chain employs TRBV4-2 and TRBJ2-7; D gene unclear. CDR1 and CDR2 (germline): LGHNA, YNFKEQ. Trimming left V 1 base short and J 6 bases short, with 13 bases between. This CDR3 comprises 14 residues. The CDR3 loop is CASSQARVGAEQYF. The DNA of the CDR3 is TGTGCCAGCAGCCAAGCTAGGGTAGGCGCCGAGCAGTACTTC.

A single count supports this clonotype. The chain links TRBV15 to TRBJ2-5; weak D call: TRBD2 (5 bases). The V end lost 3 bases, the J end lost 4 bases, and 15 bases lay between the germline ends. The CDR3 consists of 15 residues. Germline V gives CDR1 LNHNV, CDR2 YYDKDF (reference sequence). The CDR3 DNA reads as TGTGCCACCAGCAGTGAACCAGGTCGGGGAGAGACCCAGTACTTC. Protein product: CATSSEPGRGETQYF.

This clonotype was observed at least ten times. CDR3 protein: CASSEFKGISSYNEQFF. CDR3 in DNA: TGTGCCAGCAGTGAATTCAAGGGAATCAGCTCCTACAATGAGCAGTTCTTC. The gene calls are TRBV25-1 and TRBJ2-1; D gene ambiguous. CDR1 MGHDK and CDR2 SYGVNS come from the germline V gene. The V end lost 1 base, the J end lost 0 bases, and 13 bases lay between the germline ends. The CDR3 has 17 amino acids.

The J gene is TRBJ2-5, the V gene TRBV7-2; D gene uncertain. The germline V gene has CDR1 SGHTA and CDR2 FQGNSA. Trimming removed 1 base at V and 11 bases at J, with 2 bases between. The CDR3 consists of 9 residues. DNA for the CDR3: TGTGCCAGCAGCTTAGGACAGTACTTC. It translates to CASSLGQYF.

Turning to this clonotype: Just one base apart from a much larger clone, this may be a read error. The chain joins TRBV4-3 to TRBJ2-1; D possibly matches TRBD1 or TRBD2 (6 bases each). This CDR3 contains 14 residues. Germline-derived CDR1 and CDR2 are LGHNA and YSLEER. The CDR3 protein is CASAFRGPHNGQFF. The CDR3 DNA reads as TGCGCCAGCGCCTTTCGGGGGCCCCACAATGGGCAGTTCTTC.

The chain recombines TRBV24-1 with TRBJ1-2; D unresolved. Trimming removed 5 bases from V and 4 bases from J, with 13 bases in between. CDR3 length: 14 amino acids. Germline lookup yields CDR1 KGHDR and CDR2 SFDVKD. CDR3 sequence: CATSARVGSYGYTF. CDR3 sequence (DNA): TGTGCCACCAGTGCTAGAGTAGGGTCCTATGGCTACACCTTC.

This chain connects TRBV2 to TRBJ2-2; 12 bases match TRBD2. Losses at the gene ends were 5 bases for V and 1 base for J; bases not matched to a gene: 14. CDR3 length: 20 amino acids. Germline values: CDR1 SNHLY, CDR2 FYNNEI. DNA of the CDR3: TGTGCCAGCAGTTTTACAACCGGGACTAGCGGGTACGAGAACACCGGGGAGCTGTTTTTT. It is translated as CASSFTTGTSGYENTGELFF.

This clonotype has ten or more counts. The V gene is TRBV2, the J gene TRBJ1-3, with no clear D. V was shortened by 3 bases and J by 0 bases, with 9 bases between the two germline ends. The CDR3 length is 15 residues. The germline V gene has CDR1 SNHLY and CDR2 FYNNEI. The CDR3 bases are TGTGCCAGCAGTGACGCGGCCAGCTCTGGAAACACCATATATTTT. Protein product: CASSDAASSGNTIYF.

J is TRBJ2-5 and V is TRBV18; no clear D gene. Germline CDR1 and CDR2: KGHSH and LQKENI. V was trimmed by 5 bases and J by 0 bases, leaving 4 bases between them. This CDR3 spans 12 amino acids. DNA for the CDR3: TGTGCCAGCTCAAGTAACCAAGAGACCCAGTACTTC. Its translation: CASSSNQETQYF.

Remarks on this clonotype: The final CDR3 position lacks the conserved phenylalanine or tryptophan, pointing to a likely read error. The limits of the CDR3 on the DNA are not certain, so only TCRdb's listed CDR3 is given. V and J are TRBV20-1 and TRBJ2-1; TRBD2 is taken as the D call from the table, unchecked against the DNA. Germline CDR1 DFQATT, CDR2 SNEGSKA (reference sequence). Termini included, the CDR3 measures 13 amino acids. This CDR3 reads CSAVLAGVGERFL.

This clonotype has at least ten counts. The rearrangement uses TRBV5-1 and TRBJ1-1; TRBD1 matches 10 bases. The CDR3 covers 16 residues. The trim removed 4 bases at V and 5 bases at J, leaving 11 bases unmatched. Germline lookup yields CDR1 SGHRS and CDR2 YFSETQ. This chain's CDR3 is CASSLRQGAAETEAFF. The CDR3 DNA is TGCGCCAGCAGCCTACGACAGGGGGCGGCGGAAACTGAAGCTTTCTTT.

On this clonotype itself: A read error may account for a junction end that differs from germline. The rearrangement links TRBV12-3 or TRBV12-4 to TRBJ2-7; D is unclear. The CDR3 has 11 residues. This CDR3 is CASSSYKEQYF. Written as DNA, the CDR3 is TGCGCCAGCAGTTCCTATAAAGAGCAGTACTTC.

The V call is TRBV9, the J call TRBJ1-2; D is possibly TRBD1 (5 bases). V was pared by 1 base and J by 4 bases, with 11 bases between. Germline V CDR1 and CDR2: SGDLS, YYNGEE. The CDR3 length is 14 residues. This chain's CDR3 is CASSVSEQGYGYTF. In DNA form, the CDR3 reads TGTGCCAGCAGCGTAAGTGAGCAGGGCTATGGCTACACCTTC.

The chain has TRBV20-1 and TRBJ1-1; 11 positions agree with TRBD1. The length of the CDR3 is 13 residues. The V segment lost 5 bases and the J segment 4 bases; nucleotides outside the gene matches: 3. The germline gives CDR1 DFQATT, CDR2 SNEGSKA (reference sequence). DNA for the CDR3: TGCAGTGCTGGACAGGGGGCAACCACTGAAGCTTTCTTT. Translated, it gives CSAGQGATTEAFF.